This T cell receptor (beta chain) was sequenced during a study of early T cells in non-severe SARS-CoV-2 infection. This clonotype was counted many times. TCRdb redid the calling of the 5' RACE reads with MiXCR, one entry per CDR3 protein. The sample holds fewer than 30,000 distinct CDR3 sequences; more than 3.5% are singletons and the top ten take more than 5%. This CDR3 region has 12 residues. Germline assignment: CDR1 MNHEY and CDR2 SMNVEV (reference sequence). Trimming cost V 4 bases and J 5 bases; bases outside gene matches: 1. This sequence was found in an adult who was a healthcare worker with PCR-confirmed SARS-CoV-2 infection or an uninfected control (not recorded which). The genes are TRBV27 and TRBJ2-7; 8 bases align to TRBD1. The sample was whole blood. The CDR3 here is CASSSGGHEQYF. CDR3 sequence (DNA): TGTGCCAGCAGTTCAGGGGGCCACGAGCAGTACTTC.